This TCR beta chain was found in a study of OX40 agonist ivuxolimab in advanced cancers. This CDR3 is built from 18 residues. Germline V gene lookup returns CDR1 SGHAT and CDR2 FQNNGV. J was trimmed by 5 bases and V by 5 bases; bases with no gene match: 14. The assay was immunoSEQ multiplex PCR, and TCRdb's table has in-frame clones only and misses some. The sample contains about 60,000 clones, roughly four fifths of which appear only once. This receptor was identified in an adult with an advanced solid tumor such as melanoma, head and neck, liver or kidney cancer. The sequences come from CD4+ or CD8+ T cells sorted from blood, collected in a trial of the OX40 agonist ivuxolimab. The chain couples TRBV11-2 to TRBJ2-1; 11 positions match TRBD2. This chain's CDR3 is CASSPRSRLLAGDNEQFF. The CDR3 DNA sequence: TGTGCCAGCAGCCCCCGTAGCCGATTACTAGCGGGAGACAATGAGCAGTTCTTC.